These 4 T cell receptor beta chains share one sample of origin, sequenced in a study of Ad26.COV2.S vaccination and SARS-CoV-2 variants. Libraries were prepared by immunoSEQ multiplex PCR; TCRdb keeps only in-frame clonotypes and omits some of them. Of 300,000 to 350,000 clones in the sample, roughly 90% were seen once. The treatment denotes: 15 to 20 received Ad26.COV2.S at low or high dose, single or two shots; roughly 5 received placebo; per-sample allocation not given. Day 63 after the first vaccine or placebo injection was the time point for sampling. The source material was peripheral blood, sampled in a trial of Ad26.COV2.S vaccine versus placebo. The receptors were gathered from a person aged 18-65 years who received the Ad26.COV2.S COVID-19 vaccine or a placebo.

The chain combines TRBV3-1 (or the pseudogene TRBV3-2) with TRBJ2-1, with 11 bases identical to TRBD2. There are 19 residues in the CDR3. The J segment lost 5 bases and the V segment lost 4 bases, leaving 16 bases of the junction unmatched. Per the germline V gene, CDR1 is LGHDT and CDR2 is YNNKEL (reference sequence). DNA of the CDR3: TGTGCCAGCAGCCCCAAAACCCTCGTCGCTAGCGGGGGGAACAATGAGCAGTTCTTC. Its translation is CASSPKTLVASGGNNEQFF.

The chain uses TRBV7-8 and TRBJ2-1; D could derive from TRBD1 or TRBD2 (5 bases each). Per germline, CDR1 SGHVS and CDR2 FQNEAQ. The CDR3 length is 16 residues. V was cut by 1 base and J by 9 bases, with 19 bases left in between. The CDR3 here is CASSLGRGGRGAEQFF. DNA for the CDR3: TGTGCCAGCAGCTTAGGTCGGGGCGGCCGCGGCGCTGAGCAGTTCTTC.

The chain links TRBV21-1 to TRBJ1-1; no check of the table's D call, TRBD1, against the DNA was made. TRBV21-1 is a pseudogene segment. The CDR3 consists of 13 residues. Here the CDR3 reads CASRSERGSRAFF. The CDR3 coding sequence is TGTGCCAGCAGGTCTGAGAGGGGGTCGCGCGCTTTCTTT.

The chain couples TRBV12-3 or TRBV12-4 to TRBJ2-7; D tentatively fits TRBD1 or TRBD2 (5 bases each). This CDR3 is built from 13 residues. Trimming took off 7 bases at V and 2 bases at J, with 12 bases between the two ends. CDR3 protein: CASTMGTTYEQYF. The CDR3 DNA reads TGTGCCAGCACAATGGGGACCACCTACGAGCAGTACTTC.